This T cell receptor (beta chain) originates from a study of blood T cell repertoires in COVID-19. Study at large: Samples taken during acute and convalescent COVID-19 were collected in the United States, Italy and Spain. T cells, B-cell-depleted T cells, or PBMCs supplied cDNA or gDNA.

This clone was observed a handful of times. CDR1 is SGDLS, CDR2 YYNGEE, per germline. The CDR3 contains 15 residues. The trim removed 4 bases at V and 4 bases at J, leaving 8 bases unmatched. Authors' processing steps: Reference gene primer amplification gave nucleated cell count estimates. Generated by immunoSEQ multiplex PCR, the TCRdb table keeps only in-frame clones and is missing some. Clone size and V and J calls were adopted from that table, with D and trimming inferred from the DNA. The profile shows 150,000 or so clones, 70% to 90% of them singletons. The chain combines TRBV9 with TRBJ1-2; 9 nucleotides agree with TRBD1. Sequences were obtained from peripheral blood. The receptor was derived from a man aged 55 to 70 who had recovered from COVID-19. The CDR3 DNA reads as TGTGCCAGCAGCCCCCAGACAGGGGGTATCTATGGCTACACCTTC. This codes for CASSPQTGGIYGYTF.